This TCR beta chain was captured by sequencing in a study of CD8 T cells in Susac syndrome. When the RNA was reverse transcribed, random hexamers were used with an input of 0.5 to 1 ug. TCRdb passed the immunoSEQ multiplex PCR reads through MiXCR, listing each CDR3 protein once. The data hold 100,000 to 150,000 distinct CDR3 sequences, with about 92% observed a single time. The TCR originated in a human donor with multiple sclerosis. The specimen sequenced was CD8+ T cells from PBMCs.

Here the CDR3 reads CASSPPAGTSGYNEQFF. CDR3 bases: TGTGCCAGCAGCCCACCTGCTGGGACTAGCGGGTACAATGAGCAGTTCTTC. The chain employs TRBV13 and TRBJ2-1, with 12 bases identical to TRBD2. The germline gives CDR1 PRHDT, CDR2 FYEKMQ (reference sequence). The CDR3 spans 17 residues. Germline trimming cut 5 bases from V and 4 bases from J; bases unmatched to any gene: 9.